This record looks at one T cell receptor beta chain sequence and its context. Its antigen is not identified. The source of the sample is a study of T cell responses to AZD1222 COVID-19 vaccine. Whole-study findings and limits: Only a handful of people who got AZD1222 tested seropositive at baseline. Dominant CD4 TCR responses targeted spike regions 160-218 and 743-854. Reportedly, close to half of spike-specific TCRs are directed against unmutated variant regions. Donors were largely white British and mainly female; clonal diversity was possibly underestimated.

Using immunoSEQ multiplex PCR, the repertoire was profiled, and TCRdb retains in-frame clones only, with some absent. Here the sample spans about 120,000 clones, more than 70% being singletons. V lost 5 bases, J lost 4 bases, and 11 bases lay in between. The CDR3 totals 13 residues. The source was peripheral blood, collected on day 0 of AZD1222 vaccination. The chain uses TRBV12-3 or TRBV12-4 and TRBJ1-1; D is perhaps TRBD1 (6 bases). The sequence derives from an adult in good health. CDR3 residues: CASSRVGGTEAFF. The CDR3 nucleotides are TGTGCCAGCAGTCGGGTAGGGGGCACTGAAGCTTTCTTT.